This T cell receptor beta chain originates from a study of blood T cell repertoires in COVID-19. Which cohort a participant joined came from the clinical history participants gave. The assay was immunoSEQ multiplex PCR, and TCRdb's table has in-frame clones only and misses some. Seen here are 300,000 to 400,000 clones, about 86% observed once, and the top ten hold 3.5% to 4.5%. The CDR3 loop spans 16 amino acids. Germline-derived CDR1 and CDR2 are LGHNA and YNFKEQ. V was trimmed by 3 bases and J by 2 bases, leaving 15 bases between them. This TCR was sampled from a middle-aged woman with acute COVID-19. This rearrangement joins TRBV4-2 to TRBJ2-3, with TRBD2 as a possible D gene (6 bases). Material for sequencing was PBMCs or T cells enriched from blood (not recorded which). CDR3 protein: CASSHTDGGTTDTQYF. CDR3 DNA sequence: TGTGCCAGCAGCCATACTGACGGGGGAACCACAGATACGCAGTATTTT.